These T cell receptor beta chains were read from a single sample in a study of blood T cell repertoires in COVID-19. Here immunoSEQ multiplex PCR was the method, and the copy in TCRdb shows in-frame clones only, minus some. The sample carries 85,000 to 100,000 clones, approximately 80% recorded once. The sequencing input was peripheral blood. These receptors were obtained from a human donor in a cohort sampled during active COVID-19. Each CDR3 is given with its conserved first and last residue. A D gene is named only where the DNA matches it firmly. Only part of the rows carry a size: once, few, many, or a class if the clone is expanded.

j_gene,d_gene,abundance,v_gene,CDR3nt,CDR3aa
TRBJ1-6,.,.,TRBV9,TGTGCCAGTCGTAATTTTGATAATTCACCCCTCCACTTT,CASRNFDNSPLHF
TRBJ1-2,TRBD1,once,TRBV11-2,TGTGCCAGCAGCTTAGTCACAGGGGTGAGCTATGGCTACACCTTC,CASSLVTGVSYGYTF
TRBJ2-1,TRBD2,.,TRBV5-1,TGCGCCAGCAGCTTGGCCGGGCTAGCGGGGGGGCAAAATGAGCAGTTCTTC,CASSLAGLAGGQNEQFF
TRBJ2-3,TRBD2,.,TRBV18,TGTGCCAGCTCACTATCTAGCGGGGGGGCCTATAATACGCAGTATTTT,CASSLSSGGAYNTQYF
TRBJ2-5,TRBD2,.,TRBV24-1,TGTGCCACCAGTGATTCACGGACTAGTCAAGAGACCCAGTACTTC,CATSDSRTSQETQYF
TRBJ1-2,.,.,TRBV19,TGTGCCAGTAGTATAAGGACAGCCCAGTATGGCTACACCTTC,CASSIRTAQYGYTF
TRBJ1-5,.,.,TRBV19,TGTGCCAGTAGTATGAGGGGCAATCAGCCCCAGCATTTT,CASSMRGNQPQHF
TRBJ1-2,.,.,TRBV18,TGTGCCAGCTCACCGGCAGAATCCTATGGCTACACCTTC,CASSPAESYGYTF
TRBJ1-2,.,.,TRBV5-4,TGTGCCAGCAGCCAGTTGGCCAAGATAATAGAGCGTGGCTACACCTTC,CASSQLAKIIERGYTF
TRBJ2-3,TRBD2,.,TRBV7-9,TGTGCCAGCAGCCAAGCGGGAGTCGGAGATACGCAGTATTTT,CASSQAGVGDTQYF
TRBJ1-6,TRBD1,.,TRBV19,TGTGCCAGTAGCCCTAGGACAGGGGGAACAAATTCACCCCTCCACTTT,CASSPRTGGTNSPLHF
TRBJ2-7,.,.,TRBV15,TGTGCCACCAGCAGAGATCAGGGAAGCGACGAGCAGTACTTC,CATSRDQGSDEQYF
TRBJ1-3,TRBD1,.,TRBV5-6,TGTGCCAGCAGTCGGACAGGGTCCTACTCTGGAAACACCATATATTTT,CASSRTGSYSGNTIYF
TRBJ2-2,TRBD2,.,TRBV5-1,TGCGCCAGCAGCTTCGGTGCGGGGGGGAACACCGGGGAGCTGTTTTTT,CASSFGAGGNTGELFF
TRBJ2-3,.,.,TRBV18,TGTGCCAGCTCACCACCATTCGGGAGCACAGATACGCAGTATTTT,CASSPPFGSTDTQYF
TRBJ1-2,.,.,TRBV3-1/TRBV3-2,TGTGCCAGCAGCCAAGGGACAGCCGGGTCTGGCTACACCTTC,CASSQGTAGSGYTF